The next 25 T cell receptor beta chains were all read from a single sample in a study of T cell changes during pregnancy in multiple sclerosis. Generated by immunoSEQ multiplex PCR, the TCRdb table keeps only in-frame clones and is missing some. The table records tens of thousands of clones, about 93% of them present only once. Sequencing used peripheral blood, obtained in the second trimester of pregnancy. The receptors come from a female donor in good health, enrolled as a control in a pregnancy study.

The J gene is TRBJ2-7, the V gene TRBV27; 10 nucleotides agree with TRBD1. The V and J ends lost 3 bases and 8 bases, in that order; junction bases with no gene match: 7. Germline CDR1 is MNHEY and CDR2 is SMNVEV (reference sequence). This CDR3 is built from 14 residues. This CDR3 reads CASSLGQGIFQQYF. The CDR3 coding sequence is TGTGCCAGCAGTTTGGGACAGGGGATCTTCCAGCAGTACTTC.

J is TRBJ1-5 and V is TRBV19; TRBD1 aligns across 12 bases. The ends lost 6 bases at V and 3 bases at J; junction bases unmatched: 3. Germline values: CDR1 LNHDA, CDR2 SQIVND (reference sequence). This CDR3 spans 15 amino acids. The CDR3 coding sequence is TGTGCCAGTAGGGGGACAGGGGGCTTCAATCAGCCCCAGCATTTT. This sequence encodes CASRGTGGFNQPQHF.

V is TRBV5-6 and J is TRBJ1-1, with D unclear. V was shortened by 4 bases and J by 1 base, with 5 bases between the two germline ends. Germline V gives CDR1 SGHDT, CDR2 YYEEEE. This CDR3 has 12 residues. Here the CDR3 reads CASSAGNTEAFF. CDR3 nucleotides: TGTGCCAGCAGCGCGGGGAACACTGAAGCTTTCTTT.

The chain uses TRBV9 and TRBJ1-3; 8 bases map to TRBD1. Germline V CDR1 and CDR2: SGDLS, YYNGEE. The length of the CDR3 is 16 residues. The J segment lost 0 bases and the V segment lost 4 bases, leaving 6 bases of the junction unmatched. CDR3 region: CASSPRQGPSGNTIYF. The CDR3, as DNA: TGTGCCAGCAGCCCGCGACAGGGGCCCTCTGGAAACACCATATATTTT.

The V call is TRBV4-3, the J call TRBJ2-7; D remains unclear. CDR3 length: 14 amino acids. V gave up 2 bases and J gave up 1 base, with 9 bases separating them. In germline, CDR1 is LGHNA, CDR2 YSLEER. The CDR3 DNA reads TGCGCCAGCAGCCAAAGTTGGCAATCCTACGAGCAGTACTTC. Residues: CASSQSWQSYEQYF.

The chain couples TRBV7-2 to TRBJ1-4; TRBD1 matches 11 bases. In germline, CDR1 is SGHTA, CDR2 FQGNSA. The CDR3 spans 13 residues. V lost 6 bases and J lost 8; bases outside the gene matches: 2. CDR3 nucleotide sequence: TGTGCCAGCAGGGGACAGGGGGTCGAAAAACTGTTTTTT. It specifies CASRGQGVEKLFF.

This clone was picked up a small number of times. The chain links TRBV19 to TRBJ1-1; TRBD1 is a possible D gene (5 bases). The CDR3 loop spans 11 amino acids. V was trimmed by 6 bases and J by 7 bases, leaving 9 bases between them. Germline assignment: CDR1 LNHDA and CDR2 SQIVND (reference sequence). The CDR3 sequence is CASRLQVEAFF. The CDR3 bases are TGTGCCAGTAGGTTACAGGTTGAAGCTTTCTTT.

The rearrangement joins TRBV6-6 to TRBJ1-1; a possible D gene is TRBD1 (6 bases). Germline V CDR1 and CDR2: MNHNY, SVGAGI (reference sequence). Between the trimmed V and J ends, which lost 6 bases and 1 base, there was a span of 18 bases. The CDR3 is made up of 16 amino acids. The CDR3 bases are TGTGCCAGCAGCCGGGACACCGGGCTGTCGAACACTGAAGCTTTCTTT. This sequence encodes CASSRDTGLSNTEAFF.

The V and J genes are TRBV27 and TRBJ1-2; possible D gene TRBD1, 6 bases. The V end lost 3 bases, the J end lost 1 base, and 9 bases lay between the germline ends. The CDR3 covers 14 residues. Germline V lookup: CDR1 MNHEY, CDR2 SMNVEV (reference sequence). CDR3 in DNA: TGTGCCAGCAGTTTCACAGGGTTTAACTATGGCTACACCTTC. This translates into CASSFTGFNYGYTF.

The rearrangement joins TRBV5-6 to TRBJ1-1; D gene unclear. The CDR3 has 14 residues. Germline V gives CDR1 SGHDT, CDR2 YYEEEE. The ends were cut back, 1 base at V and 3 bases at J, with 10 bases in the middle. For the CDR3, the DNA is TGTGCCAGCAGCTTGACGGGTATTGACACTGAAGCTTTCTTT. Its translation is CASSLTGIDTEAFF.

Only one count was recorded for this clone. The gene calls are TRBV5-6 and TRBJ1-1; 7 nucleotides align to TRBD1. V was clipped by 0 bases and J by 2 bases; unmatched bases: 13. The length of the CDR3 is 18 residues. Germline lookup yields CDR1 SGHDT and CDR2 YYEEEE. The CDR3 reads CASSLEGVRGLPNTEAFF. CDR3 nucleotides: TGTGCCAGCAGCTTGGAAGGTGTGAGGGGGCTACCCAACACTGAAGCTTTCTTT.

For the CDR3, the DNA is TGCGCCAGCAGCTTGGCGAGAGAGGTGAACACTGAAGCTTTCTTT. Amino acids: CASSLAREVNTEAFF. V usage is TRBV5-1 and J usage is TRBJ1-1; no clear D. Germline V gene data show CDR1 as SGHRS and CDR2 as YFSETQ. CDR3 length equals 15 residues. The ends were cut back, 0 bases at V and 0 bases at J, with 9 bases in the middle.

The V gene is TRBV11-3, the J gene TRBJ2-7; D perhaps matches TRBD1 (6 bases). This CDR3 contains 15 residues. V lost 5 bases to trimming and J lost 0 bases, with 14 bases between them. Germline V gene data show CDR1 as SGHNT and CDR2 as YENEEA. The CDR3: CASSLYGQISYEQYF. The CDR3 DNA reads as TGTGCCAGCAGCCTCTATGGACAGATCTCCTACGAGCAGTACTTC.

This chain uses TRBV5-1 with TRBJ2-7, with 11 bases fitting TRBD1. Germline trimming cut 2 bases from V and 3 bases from J; bases unmatched to any gene: 4. This CDR3 spans 15 amino acids. Germline-derived CDR1 and CDR2 are SGHRS and YFSETQ. The chain's CDR3 is CASSLEDRGHYEQYF. In DNA, the CDR3 is TGCGCCAGCAGCTTAGAGGACAGGGGGCACTACGAGCAGTACTTC.

This chain connects TRBV19 to TRBJ2-3; 9 bases agree with TRBD2. Germline values: CDR1 LNHDA, CDR2 SQIVND (reference sequence). The CDR3 is 15 residues long. J gave up 0 bases and V 6 bases, and 4 bases lay outside the gene matches. The CDR3, as DNA: TGTGCCAGTAGGCTGACTAGCGGAAGCACAGATACGCAGTATTTT. It translates to CASRLTSGSTDTQYF.

V and J are TRBV27 and TRBJ1-1; the D is unclear. Deletions cut 7 bases from V and 0 bases from J, with 3 bases between. Looked up from germline, CDR1 is MNHEY and CDR2 is SMNVEV (reference sequence). The CDR3 loop spans 11 amino acids. Here the CDR3 reads CASIMNTEAFF. The CDR3 region has the DNA TGTGCCAGCATCATGAACACTGAAGCTTTCTTT.

The rearrangement uses TRBV7-9 and TRBJ2-5; maybe TRBD2 (6 bases). Looked up from germline, CDR1 is SEHNR and CDR2 is FQNEAQ (reference sequence). This CDR3 has 15 amino acids. V lost 5 bases, J lost 4 bases, and 17 bases lay in between. CDR3 sequence (DNA): TGTGCCAGCAGCCGTACGTCTATCGGGGGAGAGACCCAGTACTTC. Amino acids: CASSRTSIGGETQYF.

This clone was recorded a few times. J is TRBJ1-6 and V is TRBV11-2; D might be TRBD1 (5 bases). Germline lookup yields CDR1 SGHAT and CDR2 FQNNGV. The germline V and J ends were trimmed by 5 bases and 13 bases, with 15 bases remaining between them. This CDR3 spans 13 amino acids. In DNA form, the CDR3 reads TGTGCCAGCAGCGGGGGGACCCCGGGTCCCCTCCACTTT. Its protein is CASSGGTPGPLHF.

The V gene is TRBV27, the J gene TRBJ2-1; weak D call: TRBD2 (7 bases). This CDR3 is 14 amino acids long. The V end lost 5 bases, the J end lost 6 bases, and 14 bases lay between the germline ends. Germline loops: CDR1 MNHEY, CDR2 SMNVEV (reference sequence). DNA for the CDR3: TGTGCCAGCAGTCTCGGGGGGCCCGCCAATGAGCAGTTCTTC. Its translation is CASSLGGPANEQFF.

The chain has TRBV7-9 and TRBJ2-7, with D possibly matching TRBD1 (6 bases). CDR3 length equals 14 residues. Germline V CDR1 and CDR2: SEHNR, FQNEAQ (reference sequence). Between the trimmed V and J ends, which lost 2 bases and 2 bases, there was a span of 10 bases. The CDR3 nucleotides read TGTGCCAGCAGCTTAAATGCAGGGGCCTACGAGCAGTACTTC. It yields the protein CASSLNAGAYEQYF.

The chain uses TRBV4-2 and TRBJ1-5; D not certain. This CDR3 comprises 14 residues. V lost 1 base, J lost 1 base, and 5 bases lay in between. CDR1 and CDR2 from the germline V gene are LGHNA and YNFKEQ. This chain's CDR3 is CASSQAQSNQPQHF. CDR3 bases: TGTGCCAGCAGCCAAGCCCAGAGCAATCAGCCCCAGCATTTT.

V and J are TRBV19 and TRBJ1-2; weak D call: TRBD1 (5 bases). This CDR3 is 13 amino acids long. Germline values: CDR1 LNHDA, CDR2 SQIVND (reference sequence). V lost 6 bases to trimming and J lost 4 bases, with 12 bases between them. CDR3 sequence: CASRETASYGYTF. The CDR3 DNA follows: TGTGCCAGTAGGGAGACAGCGTCCTATGGCTACACCTTC.

This chain joins TRBV18 and TRBJ2-1; D remains unclear. The V and J ends lost 5 bases and 14 bases respectively, with 22 bases between them. Germline values: CDR1 KGHSH, CDR2 LQKENI. CDR3 length equals 14 residues. The chain's CDR3 is CASSVQLTTETEFF. In DNA, the CDR3 is TGTGCCAGCTCAGTGCAACTTACAACAGAAACGGAGTTCTTC.

This rearrangement joins TRBV28 to TRBJ1-2; maybe TRBD1 (6 bases). Germline V gene lookup returns CDR1 MDHEN and CDR2 SYDVKM. This CDR3 region has 13 residues. V was shortened by 2 bases and J by 7 bases, with 11 bases between the two germline ends. CDR3 nucleotides: TGTGCCAGCAGTTTACTGGGGGCTGTTGGCTACACCTTC. Its protein product is CASSLLGAVGYTF.

The chain links TRBV14 to TRBJ1-6; D is uncertain. The ends were cut back, 2 bases at V and 7 bases at J, with 6 bases in the middle. CDR1 and CDR2 (germline): SGHDN, FVKESK. The CDR3 loop spans 13 amino acids. The CDR3 bases are TGTGCCAGCAGCCAATATCCGAATTCACCCCTCCACTTT. Translating it yields CASSQYPNSPLHF.